The next 13 T cell receptor beta chains were all read from a single sample in a study of liver allograft versus peripheral blood T cells. Study information: Recipients' peripheral blood supplied the T cell receptor repertoires against which those in transplanted livers were compared.

One entry per CDR3 protein results from TCRdb running MiXCR on the reads. The sample shows approximately 12,000 distinct CDR3 sequences, 20% to 25% of them seen only once. The origin of the receptors is a human patient who had a liver transplant. A share of the T cells may be of graft donor origin.

This clonotype turned up a few times. The rearrangement links TRBV10-3 to TRBJ2-1; either TRBD1 or TRBD2 may supply D (5 bases each). V lost 6 bases to trimming and J lost 4 bases, with 10 bases between them. The CDR3 is made up of 13 amino acids. Germline CDR1 and CDR2: ENHRY and SYGVKD. CDR3 bases: TGTGCCATCAGAAACGGGGCTTACAATGAGCAGTTCTTC. Translated, it gives CAIRNGAYNEQFF.

By share, this clonotype counts as medium-sized. This sequence joins TRBV10-3 and TRBJ1-2; D might be TRBD1 (5 bases). Germline V gene data show CDR1 as ENHRY and CDR2 as SYGVKD. There are 14 residues in the CDR3. The V and J ends lost 2 bases and 8 bases respectively, with 15 bases between them. The CDR3 sequence: CAISENVGVKGYTF. CDR3 nucleotide sequence: TGTGCCATCAGTGAGAACGTAGGGGTGAAGGGCTACACCTTC.

This clonotype appeared a few times. The chain uses TRBV20-1 and TRBJ1-6, with D possibly TRBD1 on 5 matching bases. Germline CDR1 DFQATT, CDR2 SNEGSKA (reference sequence). The CDR3 totals 15 residues. V was shortened by 3 bases and J by 5 bases, with 14 bases between the two germline ends. For the CDR3, the DNA is TGCAGTGCTAGGACAGAATCCTATCATAATTCACCCCTCCACTTT. The encoded protein is CSARTESYHNSPLHF.

This clonotype was counted only a few times. The chain carries TRBV7-2 and TRBJ1-3; D possibly corresponds to TRBD1 (5 bases). The CDR3 contains 16 residues. Germline V gene lookup returns CDR1 SGHTA and CDR2 FQGNSA. V was cut by 3 bases and J by 0 bases, with 12 bases left in between. The chain's CDR3 is CASSLGTAHSGNTIYF. The CDR3 coding sequence is TGTGCCAGCAGCTTGGGGACGGCTCACTCTGGAAACACCATATATTTT.

The chain links TRBV30 to TRBJ2-3; D uncertain. V gave up 5 bases and J gave up 0 bases, with 9 bases separating them. The CDR3 is 13 residues long. Per germline, CDR1 GTSNPN and CDR2 SVGIG (reference sequence). This CDR3 reads CAWSTDSTDTQYF. The CDR3 region has the DNA TGTGCCTGGTCGACGGATAGCACAGATACGCAGTATTTT.

The chain combines TRBV7-9 with TRBJ1-2; unclear D gene. In germline, CDR1 is SEHNR, CDR2 FQNEAQ (reference sequence). V was cut by 1 base and J by 8 bases, with 17 bases left in between. The CDR3 runs to 15 residues. Here the CDR3 DNA reads TGTGCCAGCAGCTTAGGGGCAGCAAGTGCCCTGGGCTACACCTTC. Its protein product is CASSLGAASALGYTF.

This clonotype has just a few counts. This chain joins TRBV5-4 and TRBJ1-2; tentative D call: TRBD1 (5 bases). Per the germline V gene, CDR1 is SGHNT and CDR2 is YYREEE (reference sequence). The CDR3 loop spans 13 amino acids. The germline V and J ends were trimmed by 4 bases and 6 bases, with 13 bases remaining between them. The CDR3 loop is CASSPPGMDGYTF. The DNA for the CDR3 is TGTGCCAGCAGCCCTCCAGGGATGGATGGCTACACCTTC.

J is TRBJ2-7 and V is TRBV9; 7 bases are shared with TRBD2. This CDR3 is built from 15 residues. The junction had 9 bases not matched to a gene; V was cut back by 3 bases and J by 3 bases. Germline V lookup: CDR1 SGDLS, CDR2 YYNGEE. CDR3: CASSGQAGSLYEQYF. The CDR3 nucleotides read TGTGCCAGCAGCGGACAAGCGGGAAGCCTCTACGAGCAGTACTTC.

By share, this clonotype counts as medium-sized. The V gene is TRBV18, the J gene TRBJ2-3; D assignment may be TRBD1 or TRBD2 (6 bases each). From germline, CDR1 is KGHSH and CDR2 LQKENI. CDR3 length: 15 residues. Trimming removed 3 bases from V and 0 bases from J, with 10 bases in between. The CDR3 protein is CASSPGGTSTDTQYF. Written as DNA, the CDR3 is TGTGCCAGCTCACCTGGGGGGACAAGCACAGATACGCAGTATTTT.

The V call is TRBV18, the J call TRBJ2-1, with D perhaps given as TRBD1 or TRBD2 (5 bases each). The CDR3 covers 14 residues. With 1 base removed from V and 6 bases from J, the gap between germline ends came to 10 bases. The V gene's germline CDR1 is KGHSH and CDR2 LQKENI. The CDR3 nucleotides read TGTGCCAGCTCACCACGGGACGGCCTCAATGAGCAGTTCTTC. Protein sequence: CASSPRDGLNEQFF.

This clonotype was seen a single time. This may be a read error, as it is one base from a much larger clone. The chain is built from TRBV6-1 and TRBJ1-1; D might be TRBD1 (5 bases). This CDR3 spans 14 amino acids. Germline CDR1 and CDR2: MNHNS and SASEGT. Trimming pared 5 bases from V and 5 bases from J, leaving 15 bases between. The CDR3 DNA reads as TGTGCCAGCAGTCCGGGGGGAAATTTTACTGAAGCTTTCTTT. Its translation: CASSPGGNFTEAFF.

By sample fraction, this clonotype is medium-sized. The J gene is TRBJ1-5, the V gene TRBV6-6; tentatively, D is TRBD1 (5 bases). CDR3 length: 14 amino acids. Trimming shortened V by 7 bases and J by 4 bases, and 14 bases separated the two germline ends. Germline V lookup: CDR1 MNHNY, CDR2 SVGAGI (reference sequence). The CDR3 DNA reads TGTGCCAGCACCCTGCAGGGTTCAAATCAGCCCCAGCATTTT. It is translated as CASTLQGSNQPQHF.

This CDR3 reads CASSYSIRFGDNEQFF. Here the CDR3 DNA reads TGTGCCAGCAGTTACTCGATTAGATTCGGGGACAATGAGCAGTTCTTC. The V and J genes are TRBV6-6 and TRBJ2-1, with D possibly TRBD2 on 5 matching bases. The CDR3 loop spans 16 amino acids. The germline V gene has CDR1 MNHNY and CDR2 SVGAGI (reference sequence). V shed 0 bases and J shed 5 bases, with 14 bases lying between them.